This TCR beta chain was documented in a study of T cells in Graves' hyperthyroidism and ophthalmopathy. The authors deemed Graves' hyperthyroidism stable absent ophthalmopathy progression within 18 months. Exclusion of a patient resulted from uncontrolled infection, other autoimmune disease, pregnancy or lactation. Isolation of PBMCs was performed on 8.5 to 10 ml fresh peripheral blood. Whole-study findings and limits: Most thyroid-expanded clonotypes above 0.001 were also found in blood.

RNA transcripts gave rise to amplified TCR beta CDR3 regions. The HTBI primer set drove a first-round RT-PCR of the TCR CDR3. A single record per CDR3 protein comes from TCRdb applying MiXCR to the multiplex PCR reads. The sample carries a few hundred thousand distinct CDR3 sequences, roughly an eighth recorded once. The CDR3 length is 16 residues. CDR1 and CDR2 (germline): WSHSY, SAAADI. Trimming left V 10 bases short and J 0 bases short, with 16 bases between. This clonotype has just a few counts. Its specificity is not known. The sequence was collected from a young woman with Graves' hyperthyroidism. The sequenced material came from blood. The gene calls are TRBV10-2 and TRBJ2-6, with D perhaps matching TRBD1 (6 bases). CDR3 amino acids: CATTPGHLSGANVLTF. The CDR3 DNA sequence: TGCGCCACTACTCCGGGACACCTCTCTGGGGCCAACGTCCTGACTTTC.